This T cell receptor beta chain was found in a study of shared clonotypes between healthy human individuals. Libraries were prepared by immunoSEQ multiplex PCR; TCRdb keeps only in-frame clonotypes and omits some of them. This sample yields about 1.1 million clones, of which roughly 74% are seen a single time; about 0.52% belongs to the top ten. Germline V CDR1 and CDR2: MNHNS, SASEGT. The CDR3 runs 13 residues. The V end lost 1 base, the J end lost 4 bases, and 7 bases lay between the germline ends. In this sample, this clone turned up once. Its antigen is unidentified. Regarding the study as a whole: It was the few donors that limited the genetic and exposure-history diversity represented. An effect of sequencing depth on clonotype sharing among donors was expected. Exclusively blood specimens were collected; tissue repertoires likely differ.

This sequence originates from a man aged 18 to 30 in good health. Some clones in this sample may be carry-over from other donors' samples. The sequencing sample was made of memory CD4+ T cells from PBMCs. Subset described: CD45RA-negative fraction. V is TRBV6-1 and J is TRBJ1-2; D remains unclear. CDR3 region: CASSEGRSYGYTF. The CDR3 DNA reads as TGTGCCAGCAGTGAAGGGCGGAGCTATGGCTACACCTTC.